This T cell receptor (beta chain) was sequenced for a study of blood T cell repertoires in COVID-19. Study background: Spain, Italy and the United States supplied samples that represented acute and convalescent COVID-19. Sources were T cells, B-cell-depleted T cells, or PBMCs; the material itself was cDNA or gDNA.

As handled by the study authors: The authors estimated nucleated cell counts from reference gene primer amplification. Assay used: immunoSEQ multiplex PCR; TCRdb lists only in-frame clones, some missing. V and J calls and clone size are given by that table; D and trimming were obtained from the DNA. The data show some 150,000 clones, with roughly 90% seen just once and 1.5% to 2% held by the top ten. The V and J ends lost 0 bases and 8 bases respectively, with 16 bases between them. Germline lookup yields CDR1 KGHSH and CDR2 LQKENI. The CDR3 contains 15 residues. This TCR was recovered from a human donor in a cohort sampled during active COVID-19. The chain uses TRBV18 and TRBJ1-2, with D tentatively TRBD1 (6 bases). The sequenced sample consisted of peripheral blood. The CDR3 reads CASSPPTGSMVGYTF. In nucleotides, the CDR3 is TGTGCCAGCTCACCACCGACAGGCTCTATGGTCGGCTACACCTTC.